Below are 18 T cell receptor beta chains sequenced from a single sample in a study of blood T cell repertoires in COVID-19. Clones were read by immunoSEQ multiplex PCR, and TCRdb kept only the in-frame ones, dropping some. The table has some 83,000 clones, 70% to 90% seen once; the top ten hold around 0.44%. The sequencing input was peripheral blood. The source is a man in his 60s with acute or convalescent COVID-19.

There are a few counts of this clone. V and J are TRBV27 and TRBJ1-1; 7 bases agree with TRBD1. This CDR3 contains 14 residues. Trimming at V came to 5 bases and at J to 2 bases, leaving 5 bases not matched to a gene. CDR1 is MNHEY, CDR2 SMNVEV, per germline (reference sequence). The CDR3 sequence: CASSTTGFNTEAFF. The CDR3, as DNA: TGTGCCAGCAGTACGACAGGGTTCAACACTGAAGCTTTCTTT.

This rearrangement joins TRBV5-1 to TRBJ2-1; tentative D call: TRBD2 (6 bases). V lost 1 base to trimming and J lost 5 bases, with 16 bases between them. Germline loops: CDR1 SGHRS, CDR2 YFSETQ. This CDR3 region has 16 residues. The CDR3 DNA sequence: TGCGCCAGCAGCTTGTCGCGGGCGGGGCCCAACAATGAGCAGTTCTTC. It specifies CASSLSRAGPNNEQFF.

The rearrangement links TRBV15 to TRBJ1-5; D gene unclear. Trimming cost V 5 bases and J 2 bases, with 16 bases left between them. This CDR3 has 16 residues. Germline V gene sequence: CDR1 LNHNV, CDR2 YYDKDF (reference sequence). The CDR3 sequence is CATSRHGVTGNQPQHF. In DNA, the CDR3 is TGTGCCACCAGCCGACATGGCGTTACTGGCAATCAGCCCCAGCATTTT. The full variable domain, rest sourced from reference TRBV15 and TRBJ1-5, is DAMVIQNPRYQVTQFGKPVTLSCSQTLNHNVMYWYQQKSSQAPKLLFHYYDKDFNNEADTPDNFQSRRPNTSFCFLDIRSPGLGDTAMYLCATSRHGVTGNQPQHFGDGTRLSIL.

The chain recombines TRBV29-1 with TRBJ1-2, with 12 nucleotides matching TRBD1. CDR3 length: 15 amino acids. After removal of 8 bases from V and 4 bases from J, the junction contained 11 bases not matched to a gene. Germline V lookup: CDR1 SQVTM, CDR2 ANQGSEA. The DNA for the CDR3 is TGCAGCACCCGGAGGGGGACAGGGGGCGGCTATGGCTACACCTTC. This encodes CSTRRGTGGGYGYTF.

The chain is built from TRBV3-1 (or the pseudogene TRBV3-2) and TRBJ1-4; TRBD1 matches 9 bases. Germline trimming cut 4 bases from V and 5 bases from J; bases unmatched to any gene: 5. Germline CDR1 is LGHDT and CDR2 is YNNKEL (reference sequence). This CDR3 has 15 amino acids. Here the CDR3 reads CASSPSGTGNEKLFF. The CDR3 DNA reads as TGTGCCAGCAGCCCTTCCGGGACAGGGAATGAAAAACTGTTTTTT.

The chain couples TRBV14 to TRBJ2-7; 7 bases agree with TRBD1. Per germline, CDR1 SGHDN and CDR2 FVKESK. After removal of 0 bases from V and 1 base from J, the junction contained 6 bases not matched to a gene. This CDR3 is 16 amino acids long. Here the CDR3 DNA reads TGTGCCAGCAGCCAAGATTTGGCCAGGGGGTCCTACGAGCAGTACTTC. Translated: CASSQDLARGSYEQYF.

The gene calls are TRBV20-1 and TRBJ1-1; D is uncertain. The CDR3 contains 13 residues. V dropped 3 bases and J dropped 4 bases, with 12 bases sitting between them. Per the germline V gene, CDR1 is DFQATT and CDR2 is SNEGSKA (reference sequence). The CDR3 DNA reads TGCAGTGCTAGTTGGGGTCGGGGCACTGAAGCTTTCTTT. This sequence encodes CSASWGRGTEAFF.

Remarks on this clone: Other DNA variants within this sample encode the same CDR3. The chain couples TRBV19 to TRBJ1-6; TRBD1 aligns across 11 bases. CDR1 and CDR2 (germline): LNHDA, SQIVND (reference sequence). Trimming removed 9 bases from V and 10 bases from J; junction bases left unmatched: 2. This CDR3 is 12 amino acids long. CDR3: CASRDRGSPLHF. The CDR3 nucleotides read TGTGCCAGCCGGGACAGGGGGTCACCCCTCCACTTT.

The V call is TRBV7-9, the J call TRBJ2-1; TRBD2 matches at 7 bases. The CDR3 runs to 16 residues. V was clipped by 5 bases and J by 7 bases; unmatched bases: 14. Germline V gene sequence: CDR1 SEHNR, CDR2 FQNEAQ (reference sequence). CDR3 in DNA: TGTGCCAGCAGCGCCCCGGGAGGCAGGGAAGTAAATGAGCAGTTCTTC. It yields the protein CASSAPGGREVNEQFF. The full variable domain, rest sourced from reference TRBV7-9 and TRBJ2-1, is DTGVSQNPRHKITKRGQNVTFRCDPISEHNRLYWYRQTLGQGPEFLTYFQNEAQLEKSRLLSDRFSAERPKGSFSTLEIQRTEQGDSAMYLCASSAPGGREVNEQFFGPGTRLTVL.

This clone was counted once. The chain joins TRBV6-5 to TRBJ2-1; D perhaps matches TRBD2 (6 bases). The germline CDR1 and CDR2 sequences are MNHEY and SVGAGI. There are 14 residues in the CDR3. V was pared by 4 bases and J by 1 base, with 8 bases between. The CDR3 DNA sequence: TGTGCCAGCAGTTCCGCGGGGTCCTACAATGAGCAGTTCTTC. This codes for CASSSAGSYNEQFF.

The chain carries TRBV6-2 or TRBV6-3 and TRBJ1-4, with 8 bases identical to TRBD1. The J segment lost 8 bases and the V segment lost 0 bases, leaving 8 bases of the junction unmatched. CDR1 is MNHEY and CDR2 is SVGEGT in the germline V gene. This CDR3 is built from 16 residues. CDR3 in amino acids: CASSYSIKDREEKLFF. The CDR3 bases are TGTGCCAGCAGTTACTCGATTAAGGACAGGGAAGAAAAACTGTTTTTT.

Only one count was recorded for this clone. CDR3 bases: TGTGCCAGCAGTTCGACAGGGGCTGGGCAGTACTTC. As protein: CASSSTGAGQYF. The rearrangement links TRBV12-3 or TRBV12-4 to TRBJ2-7; 8 nucleotides align to TRBD1. The V and J ends lost 4 bases and 9 bases, in that order; junction bases with no gene match: 5. CDR3 length equals 12 residues.

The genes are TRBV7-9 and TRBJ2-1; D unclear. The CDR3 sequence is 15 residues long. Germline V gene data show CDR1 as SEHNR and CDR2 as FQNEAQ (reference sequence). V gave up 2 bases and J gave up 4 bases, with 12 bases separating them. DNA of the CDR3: TGTGCCAGCAGCTTAAAGATGGGCCAATACAATGAGCAGTTCTTC. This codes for CASSLKMGQYNEQFF.

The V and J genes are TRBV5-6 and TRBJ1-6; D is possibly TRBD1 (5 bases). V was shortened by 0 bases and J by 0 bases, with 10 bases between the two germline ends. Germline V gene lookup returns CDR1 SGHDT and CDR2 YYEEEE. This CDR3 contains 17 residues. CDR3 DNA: TGTGCCAGCAGCTTGGCGCGGGGCCGCTCCTATAATTCACCCCTCCACTTT. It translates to CASSLARGRSYNSPLHF.

CDR3 bases: TGTGCCAGCAGCTTAATGTTCTCTGGAGGCCTAGCGGGAGTGAGGGGACGGGGCAATGAGCAGTTCTTC. Translated, it gives CASSLMFSGGLAGVRGRGNEQFF. This chain links TRBV7-3 with TRBJ2-1; 10 bases are shared with TRBD2. Germline CDR1 SGHTA, CDR2 FQGTGA. The length of the CDR3 is 23 residues. Germline trimming cut 1 base from V and 6 bases from J; bases unmatched to any gene: 27.

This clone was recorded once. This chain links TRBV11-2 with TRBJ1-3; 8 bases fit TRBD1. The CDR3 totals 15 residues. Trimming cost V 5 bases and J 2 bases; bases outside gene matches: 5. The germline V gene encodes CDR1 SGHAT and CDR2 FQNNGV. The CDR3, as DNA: TGTGCCAGCAGCCCTACAGGGGGAGCTGGAAACACCATATATTTT. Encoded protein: CASSPTGGAGNTIYF.

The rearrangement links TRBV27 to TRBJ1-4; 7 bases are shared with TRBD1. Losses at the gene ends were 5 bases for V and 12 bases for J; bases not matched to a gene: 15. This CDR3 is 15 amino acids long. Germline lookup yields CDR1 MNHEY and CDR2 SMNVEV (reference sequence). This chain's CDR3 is CASSPSRRGWMQLFF. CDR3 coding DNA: TGTGCCAGCAGTCCCTCCCGCAGGGGGTGGATGCAACTGTTTTTT.

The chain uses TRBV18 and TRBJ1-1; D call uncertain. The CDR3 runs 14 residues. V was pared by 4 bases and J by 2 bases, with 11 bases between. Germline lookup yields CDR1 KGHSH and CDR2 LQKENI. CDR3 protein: CASSQIDRNTEAFF. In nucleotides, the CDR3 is TGTGCCAGCTCACAAATAGATAGAAACACTGAAGCTTTCTTT.